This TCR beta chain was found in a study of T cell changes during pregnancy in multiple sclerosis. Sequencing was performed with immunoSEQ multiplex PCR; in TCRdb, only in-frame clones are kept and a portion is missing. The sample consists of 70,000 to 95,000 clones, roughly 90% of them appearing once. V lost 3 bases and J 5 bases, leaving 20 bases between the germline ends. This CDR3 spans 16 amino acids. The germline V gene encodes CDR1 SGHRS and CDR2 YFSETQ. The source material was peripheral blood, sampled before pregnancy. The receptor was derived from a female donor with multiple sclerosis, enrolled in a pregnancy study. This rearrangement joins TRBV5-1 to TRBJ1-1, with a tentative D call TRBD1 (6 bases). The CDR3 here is CASSSLAGGAGTEAFF. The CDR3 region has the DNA TGCGCCAGCAGCTCCCTGGCGGGGGGGGCGGGGACTGAAGCTTTCTTT.